What follows are 6 T cell receptor beta chains derived from one specimen sequenced in a study of T cell repertoires in cytomegalovirus infection. TCRdb recomputed calls from the reads with MiXCR, one row per CDR3 protein. The repertoire holds 200,000 or so distinct CDR3 sequences, with roughly 19% as singletons. Sequenced: PBMCs. These TCRs come from a human donor in good health (CMV status not recorded). Some clones in this sample may be carry-over from other donors' samples.

As concerns this clonotype: A much larger clone is a single base away; this may be a read error. This chain joins TRBV7-2 and TRBJ1-2; D perhaps matches TRBD1 (6 bases). Germline V gene lookup returns CDR1 SGHTA and CDR2 FQGNSA. This CDR3 has 14 residues. Here the CDR3 reads CASSYDRYNYGYIF. The CDR3 nucleotides are TGTGCCAGCAGCTACGACAGGTATAACTATGGCTACATCTTC.

In its sample, this clonotype was seen a few times. The chain combines TRBV2 with TRBJ1-2; D might be TRBD1 (5 bases). V was clipped by 6 bases and J by 8 bases, with 13 bases between them. The length of the CDR3 is 12 residues. Germline V gene lookup returns CDR1 SNHLY and CDR2 FYNNEI. Here the CDR3 reads CASRPLGQGYTF. DNA for the CDR3: TGTGCCAGCAGGCCTTTGGGGCAGGGCTACACCTTC. Full variable domain (rest looked up from reference TRBV2 and TRBJ1-2): EPEVTQTPSHQVTQMGQEVILRCVPISNHLYFYWYRQILGQKVEFLVSFYNNEISEKSEIFDDQFSVERPDGSNFTLKIRSTKLEDSAMYFCASRPLGQGYTFGSGTRLTVV.

The chain is built from TRBV7-8 and TRBJ2-7; D unclear. Germline V lookup: CDR1 SGHVS, CDR2 FQNEAQ. CDR3 length equals 14 residues. Trimming stripped 0 bases from V and 5 bases from J, with 11 bases between. The CDR3 DNA reads as TGTGCCAGCAGCTTAGCAACCACTCCCGACGAGCAGTACTTC. Translation gives CASSLATTPDEQYF.

Of note for this clonotype: Possible read error: a much larger clone is one base away. The CDR3 protein is CASSAGSAGALAGYEQYF. CDR3 nucleotide sequence: TGTGCCAGCAGCGCCGGGTCGGCAGGAGCACTAGCGGGCTACGAGCAGTACTTC. V is TRBV7-9 and J is TRBJ2-7, with 9 bases fitting TRBD2. Germline CDR1 reads SEHNR; CDR2 reads FQNEAQ (reference sequence). The CDR3 length is 18 residues. Trimming took 5 bases from V and 3 from J; bases not matched to a gene: 17. Full variable domain (outside the CDR3, taken from reference TRBV7-9 and TRBJ2-7): DTGVSQNPRHKITKRGQNVTFRCDPISEHNRLYWYRQTLGQGPEFLTYFQNEAQLEKSRLLSDRFSAERPKGSFSTLEIQRTEQGDSAMYLCASSAGSAGALAGYEQYFGPGTRLTVT.

This clonotype was recorded a few times. The chain combines TRBV25-1 with TRBJ2-1, with 10 bases aligning to TRBD1. Germline trimming cut 3 bases from V and 6 bases from J; bases unmatched to any gene: 8. CDR3 length: 16 amino acids. Germline V gene lookup returns CDR1 MGHDK and CDR2 SYGVNS. CDR3 sequence: CASSDPTGGAGNEQFF. In nucleotides, the CDR3 is TGTGCCAGCAGTGACCCGACAGGGGGCGCAGGCAATGAGCAGTTCTTC.

This clonotype was found many times. The CDR3 DNA follows: TGTGCCAGCAGCACAGGGTGGAACGGGGAGCTGTTTTTT. This gives the protein CASSTGWNGELFF. The chain recombines TRBV7-8 with TRBJ2-2, with TRBD1 as a possible D gene (6 bases). This CDR3 spans 13 amino acids. V dropped 5 bases and J dropped 7 bases, with 11 bases sitting between them. Germline V gene sequence: CDR1 SGHVS, CDR2 FQNEAQ.